Described below is a single T cell receptor (beta chain) sequence and its context. This sample is drawn from a study of blood T cell repertoires in COVID-19. In the study overall: Sites across the United States, Italy and Spain contributed samples from acute and convalescent COVID-19. PBMCs, B-cell-depleted T cells, or T cells provided the cDNA or gDNA that made up the material.

This table comes from immunoSEQ multiplex PCR, and its TCRdb copy is limited to in-frame clones, with some not included. Of approximately 230,000 clones listed, roughly 85% are singletons. The CDR3 is 14 amino acids. In germline, CDR1 is SNHLY, CDR2 FYNNEI. Trimming at V came to 3 bases and at J to 6 bases, leaving 3 bases not matched to a gene. The sequenced sample was peripheral blood. The sequence was collected from a man in his late teens or twenties with active or convalescent COVID-19. The rearrangement links TRBV2 to TRBJ1-5, with TRBD1 identical over 9 bases. This chain's CDR3 is CASSEGQGSQPQHF. CDR3 bases: TGTGCCAGCAGTGAGGGACAGGGATCTCAGCCCCAGCATTTT. The full variable domain, in which reference TRBV2 and TRBJ1-5 provide the parts outside the CDR3, is EPEVTQTPSHQVTQMGQEVILRCVPISNHLYFYWYRQILGQKVEFLVSFYNNEISEKSEIFDDQFSVERPDGSNFTLKIRSTKLEDSAMYFCASSEGQGSQPQHFGDGTRLSIL.